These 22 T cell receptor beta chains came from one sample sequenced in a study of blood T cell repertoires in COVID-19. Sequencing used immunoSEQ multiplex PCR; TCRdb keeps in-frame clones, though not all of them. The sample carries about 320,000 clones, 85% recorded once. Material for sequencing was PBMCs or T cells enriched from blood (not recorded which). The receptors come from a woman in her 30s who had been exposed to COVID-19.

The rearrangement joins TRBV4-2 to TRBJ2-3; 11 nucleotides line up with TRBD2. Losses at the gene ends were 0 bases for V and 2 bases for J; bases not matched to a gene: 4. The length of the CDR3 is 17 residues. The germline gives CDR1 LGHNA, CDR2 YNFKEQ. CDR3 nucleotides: TGTGCCAGCAGCCAAGATGTAGCGGGAGGGTTCACAGATACGCAGTATTTT. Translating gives CASSQDVAGGFTDTQYF.

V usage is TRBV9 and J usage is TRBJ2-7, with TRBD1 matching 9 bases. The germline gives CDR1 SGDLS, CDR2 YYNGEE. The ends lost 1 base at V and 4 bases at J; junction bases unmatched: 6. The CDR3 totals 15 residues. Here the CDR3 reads CASSVLGTGNYEQYF. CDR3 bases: TGTGCCAGCAGCGTACTAGGGACAGGGAATTACGAGCAGTACTTC.

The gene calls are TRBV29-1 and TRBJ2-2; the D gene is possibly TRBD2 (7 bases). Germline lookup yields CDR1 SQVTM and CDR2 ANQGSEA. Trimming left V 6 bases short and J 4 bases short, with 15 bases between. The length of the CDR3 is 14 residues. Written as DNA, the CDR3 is TGCAGCGTCAAAGAGGGGGGGAGCACCGGGGAGCTGTTTTTT. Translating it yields CSVKEGGSTGELFF.

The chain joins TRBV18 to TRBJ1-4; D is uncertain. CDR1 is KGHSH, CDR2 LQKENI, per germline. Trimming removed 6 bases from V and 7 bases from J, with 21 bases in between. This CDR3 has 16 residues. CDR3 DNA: TGTGCCAGCTCTCGAGCCACCGTGGTGGTCGGTGAAAAACTGTTTTTT. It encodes CASSRATVVVGEKLFF.

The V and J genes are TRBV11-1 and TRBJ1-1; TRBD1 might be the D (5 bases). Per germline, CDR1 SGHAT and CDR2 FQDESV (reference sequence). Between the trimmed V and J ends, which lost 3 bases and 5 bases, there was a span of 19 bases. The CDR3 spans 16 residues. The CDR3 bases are TGTGCCAGCAGCTTCGGGTTCGGGGGAGCTAGAACTGAAGCTTTCTTT. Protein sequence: CASSFGFGGARTEAFF.

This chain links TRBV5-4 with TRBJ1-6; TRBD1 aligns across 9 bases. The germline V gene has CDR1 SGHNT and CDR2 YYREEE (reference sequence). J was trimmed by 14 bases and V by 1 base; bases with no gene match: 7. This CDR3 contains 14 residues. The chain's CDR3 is CASSLRTGEETLHF. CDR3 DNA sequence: TGTGCCAGCAGCTTGCGGACAGGGGAAGAAACCCTCCACTTT.

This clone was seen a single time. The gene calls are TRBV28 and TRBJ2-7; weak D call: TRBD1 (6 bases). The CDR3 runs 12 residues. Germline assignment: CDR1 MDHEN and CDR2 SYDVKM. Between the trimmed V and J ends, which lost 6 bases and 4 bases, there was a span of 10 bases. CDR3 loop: CASSSGQYEQYF. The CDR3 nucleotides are TGTGCCAGCAGCTCAGGACAGTACGAGCAGTACTTC.

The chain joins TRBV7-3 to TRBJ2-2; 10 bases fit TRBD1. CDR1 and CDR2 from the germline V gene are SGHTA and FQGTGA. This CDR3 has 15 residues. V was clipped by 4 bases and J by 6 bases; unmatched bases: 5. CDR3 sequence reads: CASSSTGGTPGELFF. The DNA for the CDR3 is TGTGCCAGCAGCTCGACAGGGGGCACTCCCGGGGAGCTGTTTTTT.

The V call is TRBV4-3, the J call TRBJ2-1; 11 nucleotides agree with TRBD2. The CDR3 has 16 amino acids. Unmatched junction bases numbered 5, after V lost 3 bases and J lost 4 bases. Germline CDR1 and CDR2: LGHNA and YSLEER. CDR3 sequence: CASSQDRTSGYNEQFF. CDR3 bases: TGCGCCAGCAGCCAGGACCGGACTAGCGGGTACAATGAGCAGTTCTTC.

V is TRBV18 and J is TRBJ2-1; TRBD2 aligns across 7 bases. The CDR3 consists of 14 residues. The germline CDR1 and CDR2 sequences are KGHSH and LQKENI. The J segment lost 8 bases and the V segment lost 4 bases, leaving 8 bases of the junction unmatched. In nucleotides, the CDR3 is TGTGCCAGCTCACGGGCTTCTAGCGGCGATGAGCAGTTCTTC. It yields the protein CASSRASSGDEQFF.

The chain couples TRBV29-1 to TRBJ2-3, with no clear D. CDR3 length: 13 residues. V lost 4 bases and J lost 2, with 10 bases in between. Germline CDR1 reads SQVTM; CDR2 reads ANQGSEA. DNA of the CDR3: TGCAGCGTTGTTTTGCCCTACACAGATACGCAGTATTTT. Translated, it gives CSVVLPYTDTQYF.

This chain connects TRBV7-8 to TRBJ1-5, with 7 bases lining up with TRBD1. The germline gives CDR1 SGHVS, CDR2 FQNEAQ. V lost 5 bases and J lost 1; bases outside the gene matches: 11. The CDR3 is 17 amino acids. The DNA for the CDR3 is TGTGCCAGCAGCCCCCTAGCGGGACAGCCAAGCAATCAGCCCCAGCATTTT. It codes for CASSPLAGQPSNQPQHF.

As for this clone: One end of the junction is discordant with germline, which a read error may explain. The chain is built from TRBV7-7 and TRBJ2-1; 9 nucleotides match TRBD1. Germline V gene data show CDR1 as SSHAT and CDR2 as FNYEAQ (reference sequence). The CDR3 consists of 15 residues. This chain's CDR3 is CASSFGTGTRNEQFF. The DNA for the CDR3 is TGTGCTAGCAGCTTCGGGACAGGGACCCGCAATGAGCAGTTCTTC.

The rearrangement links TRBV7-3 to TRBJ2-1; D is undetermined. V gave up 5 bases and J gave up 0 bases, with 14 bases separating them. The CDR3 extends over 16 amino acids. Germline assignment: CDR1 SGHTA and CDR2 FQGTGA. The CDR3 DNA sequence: TGTGCCAGCAGCCAAAGCCCCCATAGCTCCTACAATGAGCAGTTCTTC. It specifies CASSQSPHSSYNEQFF.

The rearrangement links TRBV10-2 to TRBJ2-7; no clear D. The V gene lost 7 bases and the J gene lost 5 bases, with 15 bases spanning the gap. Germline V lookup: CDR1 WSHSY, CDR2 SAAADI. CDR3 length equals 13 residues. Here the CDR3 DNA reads TGCGCCAGCATTTCGCTGCAGTCCCACGAGCAGTACTTC. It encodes CASISLQSHEQYF.

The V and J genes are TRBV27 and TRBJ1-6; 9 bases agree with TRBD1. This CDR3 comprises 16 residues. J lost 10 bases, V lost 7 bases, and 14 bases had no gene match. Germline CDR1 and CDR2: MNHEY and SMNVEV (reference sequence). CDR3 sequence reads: CASKLVQGQGWSPLHF. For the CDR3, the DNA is TGTGCCAGCAAGCTAGTCCAGGGACAGGGATGGTCACCCCTCCACTTT.

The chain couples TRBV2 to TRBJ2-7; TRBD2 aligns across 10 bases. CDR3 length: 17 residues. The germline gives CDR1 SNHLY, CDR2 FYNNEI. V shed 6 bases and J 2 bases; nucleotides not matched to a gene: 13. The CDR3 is CASRTNPGTSATYEQYF. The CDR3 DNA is TGTGCCAGCAGAACAAACCCCGGGACTAGCGCGACCTACGAGCAGTACTTC.

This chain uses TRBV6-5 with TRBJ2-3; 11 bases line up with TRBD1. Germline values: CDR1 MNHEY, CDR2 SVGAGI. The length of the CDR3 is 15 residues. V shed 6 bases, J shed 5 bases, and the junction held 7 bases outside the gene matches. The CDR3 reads CASRTDRGRGDTQYF. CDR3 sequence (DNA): TGTGCCAGCAGAACGGACAGGGGGCGAGGAGATACGCAGTATTTT.

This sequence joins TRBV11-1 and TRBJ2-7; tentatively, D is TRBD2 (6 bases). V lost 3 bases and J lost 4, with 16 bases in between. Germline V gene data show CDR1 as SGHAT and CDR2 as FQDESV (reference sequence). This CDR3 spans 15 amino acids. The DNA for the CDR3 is TGTGCCAGCAGCTTTGCAGCGGTCGGGACTTACGAGCAGTACTTC. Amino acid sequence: CASSFAAVGTYEQYF.

DNA of the CDR3: TGTGCCAGCAGTCCTATCGGGGAAGAGACCCAGTACTTC. Its protein is CASSPIGEETQYF. This sequence joins TRBV28 and TRBJ2-5; D might be TRBD2 (5 bases). The V end lost 5 bases, the J end lost 3 bases, and 10 bases lay between the germline ends. Germline V gene sequence: CDR1 MDHEN, CDR2 SYDVKM. The CDR3 has 13 amino acids.

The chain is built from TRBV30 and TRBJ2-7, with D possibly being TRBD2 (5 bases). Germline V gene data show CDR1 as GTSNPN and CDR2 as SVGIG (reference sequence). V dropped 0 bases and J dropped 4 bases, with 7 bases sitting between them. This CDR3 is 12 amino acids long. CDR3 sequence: CAWSVGDYEQYF. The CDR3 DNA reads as TGTGCCTGGAGTGTGGGAGATTACGAGCAGTACTTC.

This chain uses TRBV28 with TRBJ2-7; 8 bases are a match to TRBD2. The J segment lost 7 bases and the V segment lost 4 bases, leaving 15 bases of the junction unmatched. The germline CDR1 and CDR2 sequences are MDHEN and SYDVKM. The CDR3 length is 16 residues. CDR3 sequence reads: CASSSLPGGSSGEQYF. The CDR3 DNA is TGTGCCAGCAGTTCTCTACCGGGGGGGAGTTCCGGGGAGCAGTACTTC.